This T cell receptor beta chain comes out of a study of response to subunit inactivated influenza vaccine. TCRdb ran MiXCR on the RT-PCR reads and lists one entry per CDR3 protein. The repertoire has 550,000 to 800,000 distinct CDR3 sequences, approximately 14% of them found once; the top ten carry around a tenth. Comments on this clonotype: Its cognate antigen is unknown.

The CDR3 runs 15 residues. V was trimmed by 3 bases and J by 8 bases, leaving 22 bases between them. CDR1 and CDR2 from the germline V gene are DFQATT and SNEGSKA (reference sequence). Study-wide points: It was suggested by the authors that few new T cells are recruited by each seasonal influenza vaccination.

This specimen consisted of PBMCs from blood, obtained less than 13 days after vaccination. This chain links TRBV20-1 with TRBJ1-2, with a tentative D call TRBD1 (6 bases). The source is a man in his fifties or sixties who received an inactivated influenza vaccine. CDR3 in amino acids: CSASGDTLTSRGYTF. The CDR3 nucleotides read TGCAGTGCTAGCGGGGACACCCTCACCTCGCGGGGCTACACCTTC.